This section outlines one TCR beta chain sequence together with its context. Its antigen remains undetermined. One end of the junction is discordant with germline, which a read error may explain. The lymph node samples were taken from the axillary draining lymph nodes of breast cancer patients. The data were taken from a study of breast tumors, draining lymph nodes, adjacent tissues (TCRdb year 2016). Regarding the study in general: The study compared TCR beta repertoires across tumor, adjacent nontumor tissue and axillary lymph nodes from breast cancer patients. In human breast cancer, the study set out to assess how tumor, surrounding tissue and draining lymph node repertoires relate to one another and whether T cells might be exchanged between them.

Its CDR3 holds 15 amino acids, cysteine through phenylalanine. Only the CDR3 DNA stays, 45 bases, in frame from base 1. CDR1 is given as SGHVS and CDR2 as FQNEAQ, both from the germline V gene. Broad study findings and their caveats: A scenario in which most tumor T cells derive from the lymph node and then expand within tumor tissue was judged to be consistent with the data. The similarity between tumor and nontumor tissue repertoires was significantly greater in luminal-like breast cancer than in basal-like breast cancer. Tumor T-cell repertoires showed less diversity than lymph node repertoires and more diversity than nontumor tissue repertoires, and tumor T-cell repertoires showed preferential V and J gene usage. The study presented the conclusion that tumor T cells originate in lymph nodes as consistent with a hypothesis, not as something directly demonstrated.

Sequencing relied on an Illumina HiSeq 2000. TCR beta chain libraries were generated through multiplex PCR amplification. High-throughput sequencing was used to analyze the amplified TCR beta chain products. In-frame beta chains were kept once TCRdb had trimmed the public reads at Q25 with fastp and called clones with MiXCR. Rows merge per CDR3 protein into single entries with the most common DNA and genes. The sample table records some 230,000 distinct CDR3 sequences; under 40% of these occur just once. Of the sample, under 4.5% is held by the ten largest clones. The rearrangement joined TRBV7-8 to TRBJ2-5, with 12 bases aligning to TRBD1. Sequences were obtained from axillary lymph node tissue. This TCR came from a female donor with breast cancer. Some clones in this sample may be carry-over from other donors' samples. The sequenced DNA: TGTGCCAGCAGCCGACGGGACAGGGGGCAAGGGACCCAGTACTTC. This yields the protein CASSRRDRGQGTQYF. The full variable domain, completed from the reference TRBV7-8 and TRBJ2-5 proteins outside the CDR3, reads GAGVSQSPRYKVAKRGQDVALRCDPISGHVSLFWYQQALGQGPEFLTYFQNEAQLDKSGLPSDRFFAERPEGSVSTLKIQRTQQEDSAVYLCASSRRDRGQGTQYFGPGTRLLVL.